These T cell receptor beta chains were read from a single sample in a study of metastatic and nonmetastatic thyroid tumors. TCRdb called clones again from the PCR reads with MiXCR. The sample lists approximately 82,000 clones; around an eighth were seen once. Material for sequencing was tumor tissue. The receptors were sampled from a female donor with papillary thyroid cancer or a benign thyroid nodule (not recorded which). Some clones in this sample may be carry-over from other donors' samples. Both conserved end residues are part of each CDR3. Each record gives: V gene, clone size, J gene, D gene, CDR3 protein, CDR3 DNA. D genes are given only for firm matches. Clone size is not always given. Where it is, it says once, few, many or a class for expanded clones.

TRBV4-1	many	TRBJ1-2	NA	CASSQESTGYGYTF	TGCGCCAGCAGCCAAGAATCGACAGGCTATGGCTACACCTTC
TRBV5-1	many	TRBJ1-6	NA	CASSLVAGAHNSPLHF	TGCGCCAGCAGCTTGGTCGCAGGGGCACATAATTCACCCCTCCACTTT
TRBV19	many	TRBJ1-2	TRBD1	CATRSRGQENYGYTF	TGTGCCACCCGAAGCCGGGGACAGGAGAACTATGGCTACACCTTC
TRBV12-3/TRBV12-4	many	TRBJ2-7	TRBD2	CASSSPNSGFYEQYF	TGTGCCAGCAGTTCCCCGAATAGCGGGTTCTACGAGCAGTACTTC
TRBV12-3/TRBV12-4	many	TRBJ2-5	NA	CASSLATQETQYF	TGTGCCAGCAGCCTCGCGACTCAAGAGACCCAGTACTTC
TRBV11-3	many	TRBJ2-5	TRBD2	CASSLGLAEQETQYF	TGTGCCAGCAGCCTCGGACTAGCGGAGCAAGAGACCCAGTACTTC
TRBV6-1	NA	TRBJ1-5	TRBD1	CASSDRGDHPHHF	TGTGCCAGCAGCGACAGGGGAGATCATCCCCATCATTTT
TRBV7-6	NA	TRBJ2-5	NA	CASSLVQRAAQETQYF	TGTGCCAGCAGCTTAGTCCAAAGGGCAGCACAAGAGACCCAGTACTTC
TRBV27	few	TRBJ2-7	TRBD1	CASIPGQGALEQYF	TGTGCCAGCATCCCTGGACAGGGGGCTCTGGAGCAGTACTTC
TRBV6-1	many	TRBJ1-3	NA	CASSSVGGPGNTIYF	TGTGCCAGCAGCAGCGTAGGGGGACCCGGAAACACCATATATTTT
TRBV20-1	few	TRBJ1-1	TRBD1	CSAGGTGAGGSEALF	TGCAGTGCTGGGGGAACAGGGGCCGGAGGCTCTGAAGCTCTCTTT
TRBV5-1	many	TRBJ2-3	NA	CASGLWSGTDTQYF	TGCGCCAGCGGCTTGTGGAGCGGCACAGATACGCAGTATTTT
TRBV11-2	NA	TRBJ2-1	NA	CASSLDRGTYNEQFF	TGTGCCAGCAGCTTAGACAGGGGAACCTACAATGAGCAGTTCTTC
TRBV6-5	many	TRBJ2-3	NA	CASSYSRPPRDTQYF	TGTGCCAGCAGTTACTCGCGGCCCCCGCGGGATACGCAGTATTTT
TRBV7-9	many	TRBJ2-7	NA	CASSLSGPTEQYF	TGTGCCAGCAGCTTATCAGGCCCGACCGAGCAGTACTTC
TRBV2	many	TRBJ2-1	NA	CASSESPGEESQNPYNEQFF	TGTGCCAGCAGTGAAAGTCCGGGAGAGGAGAGCCAGAATCCCTACAATGAGCAGTTCTTC
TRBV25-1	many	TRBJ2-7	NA	CASSDRSYEQYF	TGTGCCAGCAGTGATCGGTCCTACGAGCAGTACTTC
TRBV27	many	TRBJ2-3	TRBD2	CASSWHPGLVGADTQYF	TGTGCCAGCAGTTGGCATCCGGGACTAGTGGGGGCAGATACGCAGTATTTT
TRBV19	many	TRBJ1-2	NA	CASSRGRDGYTF	TGTGCCAGTTCCCGGGGGAGGGATGGCTACACCTTC
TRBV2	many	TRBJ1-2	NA	CASTLGLPDGYTF	TGTGCCAGCACCCTAGGCCTTCCGGATGGCTACACCTTC
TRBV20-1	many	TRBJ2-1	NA	CSARQAYNEQFF	TGCAGTGCTAGACAAGCCTACAATGAGCAGTTCTTC
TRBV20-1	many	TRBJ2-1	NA	CSARMGASSSYNEQFF	TGCAGTGCTAGAATGGGAGCAAGTAGCTCCTACAATGAGCAGTTCTTC
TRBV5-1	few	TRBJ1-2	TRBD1	CASRTGARDYGYTF	TGCGCCAGCAGAACAGGGGCGCGGGACTATGGCTACACCTTC
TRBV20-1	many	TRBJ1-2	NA	CSARDPRGDYGYTF	TGCAGTGCTAGAGATCCGAGGGGAGACTATGGCTACACCTTC
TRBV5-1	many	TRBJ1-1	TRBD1	CASSRDRVNTEAFF	TGCGCCAGCAGCCGGGACAGGGTGAACACTGAAGCTTTCTTT
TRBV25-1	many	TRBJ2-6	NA	CASSDPGHLSGANVLTF	TGTGCCAGCAGTGACCCGGGGCATCTTTCTGGGGCCAACGTCCTGACTTTC
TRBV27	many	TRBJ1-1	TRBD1	CASSSTTGLLRDSLNTEAFF	TGTGCCAGCAGTTCCACTACCGGCCTCTTGAGGGACAGCTTGAACACTGAAGCTTTCTTT
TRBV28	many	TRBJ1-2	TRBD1	CASSHGQGTGFVGGGYTF	TGTGCCAGCAGCCATGGACAGGGAACGGGATTTGTGGGAGGAGGCTACACCTTC
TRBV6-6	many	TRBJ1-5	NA	CASSYSRDQPQHF	TGTGCCAGCAGTTACTCGAGGGATCAGCCCCAGCATTTT
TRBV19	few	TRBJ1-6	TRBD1	CASTGDRETSPLHF	TGTGCCAGTACCGGAGACAGGGAGACATCACCCCTCCACTTT
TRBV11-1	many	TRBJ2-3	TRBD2	CASSKTSGRADTQYF	TGTGCCAGCAGCAAGACTAGCGGGAGGGCAGATACGCAGTATTTT
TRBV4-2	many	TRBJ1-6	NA	CASSQEGVGSPLHF	TGTGCCAGCAGCCAAGAAGGGGTTGGCTCACCCCTCCACTTT
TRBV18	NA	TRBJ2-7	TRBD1	CASSPQGQTYEQYF	TGTGCCAGCTCACCACAGGGACAGACCTACGAGCAGTACTTC
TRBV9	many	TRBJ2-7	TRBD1	CASSVGAGGRNEQYF	TGTGCCAGCAGCGTAGGGGCAGGGGGCCGAAACGAGCAGTACTTC
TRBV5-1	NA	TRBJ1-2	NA	CASSFDTQRGSIYGYTF	TGCGCCAGCAGCTTTGATACCCAAAGAGGGTCCATCTATGGCTACACCTTC
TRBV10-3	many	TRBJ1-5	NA	CAISPTTGGSHQPQHF	TGTGCCATCAGTCCCACGACGGGAGGATCCCATCAGCCCCAGCATTTT
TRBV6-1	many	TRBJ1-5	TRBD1	CATGTGDNQPQHF	TGTGCTACCGGGACAGGGGACAATCAGCCCCAGCATTTT
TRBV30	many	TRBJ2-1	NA	CACSGRPYNEQFF	TGTGCCTGTTCGGGACGGCCTTACAATGAGCAGTTCTTC
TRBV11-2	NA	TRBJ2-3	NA	CASSYMCSADSQYF	TGTGCCAGCAGCTACATGTGTTCAGCAGATTCGCAGTATTTT
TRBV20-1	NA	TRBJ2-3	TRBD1	CSAPGQGTKDTQYF	TGCAGTGCTCCGGGACAGGGGACGAAAGATACGCAGTATTTT
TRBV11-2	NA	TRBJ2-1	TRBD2	CASGLPTSGSTYEQFF	TGTGCCAGCGGCTTACCCACTAGCGGGAGTACCTATGAGCAGTTCTTC
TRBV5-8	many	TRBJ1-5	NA	CASSYDRDQPQHF	TGTGCCAGCAGCTATGACAGAGATCAGCCCCAGCATTTT
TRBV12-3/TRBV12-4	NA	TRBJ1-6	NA	CASSFVVFWEGNSPLHF	TGTGCCAGCAGTTTTGTCGTTTTTTGGGAGGGAAATTCACCCCTCCACTTT
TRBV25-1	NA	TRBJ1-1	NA	CAPGATGVDTEAFF	TGTGCCCCGGGGGCCACCGGGGTGGACACTGAAGCTTTCTTT
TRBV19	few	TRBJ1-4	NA	CASNELRTSEKLFF	TGTGCCAGTAACGAACTCCGAACGAGTGAAAAACTGTTTTTT
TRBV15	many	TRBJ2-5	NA	CATSRGGPGEETQYF	TGTGCCACCAGCAGAGGGGGTCCGGGGGAAGAGACCCAGTACTTC